This TCR beta chain was sequenced for a study of blood T cell repertoires in COVID-19 (dated by TCRdb to about 2020). Broadly, across the study: Samples covering the acute and convalescent phases of COVID-19 were provided by collaborators in the United States, Italy and Spain. Samples were obtained from the ongoing ImmuneRACE study (first 160 participants) and from 1,000 to 1,500 subjects provided by 6 global collaborators. HLA class I and class II types, where available, came from metadata supplied by the sample provider rather than from assay-based typing. The material from the prospective study consisted of cDNA or gDNA derived from T cells, B-cell-depleted T cells, or PBMCs. A de-identified subject ID, COVID-19 status, age in years and sex were almost always included in the sample metadata. The repertoires were made available in a free public database intended to serve as a resource for research on the immune response to SARS-CoV-2. Subjects who had been exposed to COVID-19, were actively infected with it, or had recovered from it provided the deeply sampled blood TCRbeta repertoires that made up the dataset.

CDR1 LNHDA and CDR2 SQIVND are derived from the germline V gene (reference sequence). Trimming takes 4 bases from V and 3 bases from J, and the germline ends sit 15 bases apart. The CDR3 numbers 15 residues from cysteine through phenylalanine. Left in the record is the CDR3 DNA by itself, 45 bases read in frame from the first base. Whole blood was collected in K2EDTA tubes by collaborating institutions according to the institutions' own protocols. For TCRbeta analysis, collaborators shipped samples in one of three forms: frozen whole blood, isolated PBMCs, or DNA extracted from either of those sample types. The immunoSEQ Assay, a bias-controlled multiplex PCR, was used to amplify TCRbeta CDR3 regions from genomic DNA. In the authors' own workflow: Within the assay, amplification of reference gene primers was used to estimate how many nucleated cells each sample contained. To quantify the absolute abundance of each unique TCRbeta CDR3 rearrangement, sequence reads were collapsed and filtered. For each sample, productive Simpson clonality was calculated as the square root of Simpson's diversity index over productive rearrangements. Imported from immuneACCESS, the table was reduced by TCRdb to in-frame sequences with V and J called. These copies leave out some clones; in studies compared against another copy, an unresolved V gene accounts for under half, and the cause of the remainder is not known. V, J and clone size are those of that table, while D and trimming were read from the DNA. The sample table shows roughly 130,000 clones, and around 77% are seen once. The top ten hold 16% of the sample.

On this clone: Its antigen remains unidentified. No much larger clone is present one base from it, and per-base qualities are unavailable.

Results the study describes overall, beyond this receptor: The amount of clinical and demographic metadata varied by source and participant and was provided uncurated.

Source material: peripheral blood. The V and J segments used are TRBV19 and TRBJ1-1; the D gene is perhaps TRBD1, from 6 matching bases. This sequence was found in a man in his 60s with active or convalescent COVID-19. This receptor has the CDR3 CASSTQGRRYTEAFF. The nucleotide sequence reads TGTGCCAGTAGTACCCAGGGGCGGAGGTACACTGAAGCTTTCTTT.